This TCR beta chain comes out of a study of blood T cells in healthy people across ages. About the research overall: Per two T cells, about one barcoded beta molecule was captured through template switching.

From germline, CDR1 is LGHNA and CDR2 YSLEER. This CDR3 has 13 residues. Trimming removed 0 bases from V and 8 bases from J, with 8 bases in between. In the case of this clonotype: Its antigen is not known.

The authors ran a second PCR of about 7 to 11 cycles using a sample-barcoded 5' primer and a J-beta primer mix. From the 5' RACE reads, TCRdb called clonotypes with MiXCR, one entry per CDR3 protein. This sample has 700,000 or so distinct CDR3 sequences, with 22% found just once. Notes on the study in general: More naive CD4+ cells and higher diversity were found in long-lived than in aged donors. Since the PBMCs were unsorted, naive and antigen-experienced cells could not be conclusively compared.

The J gene is TRBJ2-4, the V gene TRBV4-3; tentative D call: TRBD2 (5 bases). The origin of this receptor is a man in his sixties or seventies in good health. Sequencing input: blood. CDR3 sequence (DNA): TGCGCCAGCAGCCAAGAGTGGGGAGACATTCAGTACTTC. It translates to CASSQEWGDIQYF.